This TCR beta chain was sequenced for a study of monozygotic twins with inflammatory bowel disease. Study-wide results and caveats: A lone strong IBD-associated signal or clonotype found no support. Varying immunosuppressive regimens may have increased patient repertoire variability.

As regards this clonotype: Its antigen is not identified.

Using the 5' RACE reads, TCRdb records one entry per CDR3 protein without DNA. In total, the table holds approximately 420,000 distinct CDR3 sequences. From germline, CDR1 is MNHEY and CDR2 SVGEGT. The CDR3 is 13 residues long. The chain links TRBV6-2 or TRBV6-3 to TRBJ2-7. The source is a human donor with ulcerative colitis or Crohn's disease, or a healthy co-twin of an affected twin (not recorded which). Specimen: blood. CDR3 sequence: CASCRTTYGEQYF.